This T cell receptor beta chain derives from a study of identical twins. Points from the study as a whole: Monozygotic twins shared more out-of-frame TCR alpha than recombination models predicted.

TCRdb re-analysed the 5' RACE reads in MiXCR, keeping a single row per CDR3 protein. The sample comprises some 630,000 distinct CDR3 sequences, about 7.1% of which are singletons, and 1.6% rests with the top ten. This clonotype was found a few times. Its antigen is not known. The germline CDR1 and CDR2 sequences are MDHEN and SYDVKM. The CDR3 has 15 residues. Trimming took 5 bases from V and 6 from J, leaving 18 bases between them. The sample was also linked to a second study, of yellow fever vaccine responses in identical twins.

The receptor's source is a woman aged 18-29 years in good health. Sequenced sample: PBMCs. The chain couples TRBV28 to TRBJ2-3, with D hard to call. The chain's CDR3 is CASSATIGITDTQYF. The CDR3 DNA reads as TGTGCCAGCAGTGCGACCATTGGGATCACGGATACGCAGTATTTT.